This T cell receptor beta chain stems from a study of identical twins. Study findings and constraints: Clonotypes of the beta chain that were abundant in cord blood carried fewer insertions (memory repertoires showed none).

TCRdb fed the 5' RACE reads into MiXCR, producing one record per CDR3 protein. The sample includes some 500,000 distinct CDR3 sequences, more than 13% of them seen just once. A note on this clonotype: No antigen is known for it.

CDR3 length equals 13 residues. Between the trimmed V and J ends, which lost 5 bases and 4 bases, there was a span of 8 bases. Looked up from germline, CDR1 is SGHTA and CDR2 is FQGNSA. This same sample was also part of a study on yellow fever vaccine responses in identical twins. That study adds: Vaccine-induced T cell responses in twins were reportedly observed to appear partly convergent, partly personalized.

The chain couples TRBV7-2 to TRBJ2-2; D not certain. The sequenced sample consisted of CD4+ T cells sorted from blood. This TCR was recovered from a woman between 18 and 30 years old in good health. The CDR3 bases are TGTGCCAGCAGCCCGGATCTCACCGGGGAGCTGTTTTTT. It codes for CASSPDLTGELFF.